A single sample gave rise to the 17 T cell receptor beta chains below, sequenced in a study of T cell clonality in common variable immunodeficiency. General observations from the study: Reportedly, TCR beta sequences from common variable immunodeficiency showed fewer deletions and N-nucleotide insertions.

Repertoires were generated with immunoSEQ multiplex PCR, while TCRdb's copy carries only in-frame clones and drops some. This sample comprises around 30,000 clones, none seen once only. Their specific antigens are unknown. Sequenced material: peripheral blood mononuclear cells. The receptor source for this set is a human donor with common variable immunodeficiency.

This clone was recorded at least ten times. From the germline J gene comes the end of the CDR3, since the read stops 3 residues before it. The chain joins TRBV29-1 to TRBJ1-1; tentatively, D is TRBD1 (5 bases). The CDR3 runs 12 residues. V was trimmed by 6 bases and J by 7 bases, leaving 15 bases between them. CDR1 is SQVTM, CDR2 ANQGSEA, per germline. The CDR3: CSVDLPGVEAFF. CDR3 DNA (partial): TGCAGCGTAGACCTTCCGGGGGTTGAA.

The table lists this clone with many counts. The CDR3: CASSLPLDSFTGELFF. The CDR3 bases that were read are TGCGCCAGCAGCTTGCCCCTAGACAGTTTCACCGGGGAG. The chain links TRBV5-1 to TRBJ2-2, with TRBD1 as a possible D gene (5 bases). The CDR3 end is not reached by the read, which stops 3 residues before it; the germline J gene fills it in. Germline V gene lookup returns CDR1 SGHRS and CDR2 YFSETQ. Trimming removed 1 base at V and 4 bases at J, with 14 bases between. This CDR3 region has 16 residues.

Turning to this clone: Read coverage stops 3 residues before the CDR3 terminus; the germline J gene supplies the remainder. The rearrangement links TRBV7-2 to TRBJ1-2; D not certain. Germline CDR1 reads SGHTA; CDR2 reads FQGNSA. The CDR3 extends over 11 amino acids. The CDR3 region is CASSPTGGYTF. The sequenced CDR3 bases are TGTGCCAGCAGCCCGACGGGGGGC.

Of note for this clone: The read is 3 residues too short to cover the CDR3 end, so that end is filled in from the germline J gene. In the same sample, other DNA sequences code for this CDR3. The J gene is TRBJ2-6, the V gene TRBV7-6, with a tentative D call TRBD1 (8 bases). Looked up from germline, CDR1 is SGHVS and CDR2 is FNYEAQ. This CDR3 contains 18 residues. Between the trimmed V and J ends, which lost 1 base and 0 bases, there was a span of 13 bases. CDR3 DNA, as far as it was read: TGTGCCAGCAGCTTAGAAACAGGGGGGGGCTCTGGGGCCAACGTC. Protein sequence: CASSLETGGGSGANV. The complete CDR3 protein is CASSLETGGGSGANVLTF.

Ten or more counts support this clone. The CDR3 is cut off 3 residues early in the read; its end comes from the germline J gene. The chain joins TRBV27 to TRBJ1-6; 9 positions match TRBD1. Germline assignment: CDR1 MNHEY and CDR2 SMNVEV (reference sequence). CDR3 length: 16 residues. With 5 bases clipped from V and 6 bases from J, the junction kept 8 bases outside the gene matches. CDR3: CASSKTGTGFNSPLHF. The part of the CDR3 DNA that was read is TGTGCCAGCAGTAAAACCGGGACAGGGTTTAATTCACCC.

This clone was found many times. At one end the junction does not follow the germline gene, possibly because of a read error. The sequenced part of the CDR3 DNA is TGTGCTAGCAGCCAGAGCTGGGGCGGGGTGGATGAG. Translated: CASSQSWGGVDE. The whole CDR3 region reads CASSQSWGGVDEQFF. V usage is TRBV7-7 and J usage is TRBJ2-1, with D tentatively TRBD2 (6 bases). The read is 3 residues too short to cover the CDR3 end, so that end is filled in from the germline J gene. This CDR3 is 15 amino acids long. Germline assignment: CDR1 SSHAT and CDR2 FNYEAQ (reference sequence).

A remark on this clone: The read is 3 residues too short to cover the CDR3 end, so that end is filled in from the germline J gene. The rearrangement uses TRBV7-2 and TRBJ2-7; TRBD2 matches at 13 bases. J was trimmed by 2 bases and V by 3 bases; bases with no gene match: 1. The germline CDR1 and CDR2 sequences are SGHTA and FQGNSA. The CDR3 is 15 residues long. CDR3: CASSFTSGGAYEQYF. CDR3 DNA (partial): TGTGCCAGCAGCTTTACTAGCGGGGGGGCCTACGAG.

At least ten counts were recorded for this clone. The DNA read from the CDR3 is TGTGCCAGCAGCTTGGGCCCCGGAGATACG. Protein sequence: CASSLGPGDT. Given in full, the CDR3 is CASSLGPGDTQYF. V usage is TRBV7-3 and J usage is TRBJ2-3; D remains unclear. With the read ending 3 residues before the CDR3 end, the germline J gene is used to fill in that end. CDR3 size: 13 residues. Trimming took off 3 bases at V and 5 bases at J, with 9 bases between the two ends. Germline V gene sequence: CDR1 SGHTA, CDR2 FQGTGA. The variable domain in full, completed from reference TRBV7-3 and TRBJ2-3, reads GAGVSQTPSNKVTEKGKYVELRCDPISGHTALYWYRQSLGQGPEFLIYFQGTGAADDSGLPNDRFFAVRPEGSVSTLKIQRTERGDSAVYLCASSLGPGDTQYFGPGTRLTVL.

For this clone: The read gets to within 3 residues of the CDR3 end, and the germline J gene fills in the rest. This rearrangement joins TRBV5-1 to TRBJ1-2; 7 nucleotides line up with TRBD1. Unmatched junction bases numbered 13, after V lost 3 bases and J lost 5 bases. Germline V gene sequence: CDR1 SGHRS, CDR2 YFSETQ. The CDR3 spans 16 residues. The CDR3 here is CASSSDRDSLRYGYTF. Incomplete CDR3 DNA: TGCGCCAGCAGCTCGGACCGGGACAGCCTTCGGTATGGC.

Comments on this clone: The read finishes 3 residues shy of the CDR3 end, and the germline J gene is used to complete it. V usage is TRBV19 and J usage is TRBJ2-3; 9 nucleotides align to TRBD2. There are 16 residues in the CDR3. Germline V CDR1 and CDR2: LNHDA, SQIVND (reference sequence). The J segment lost 0 bases and the V segment lost 6 bases, leaving 7 bases of the junction unmatched. The CDR3 protein is CASRLAGTSSTDTQYF. Incomplete CDR3 DNA: TGTGCCAGTAGGCTAGCGGGAACCTCTAGCACAGATACG.

In this sample, this clone turned up a few times. The DNA ends 3 residues before the CDR3 does, and the rest of the CDR3 is filled in from the germline J gene. The chain joins TRBV7-8 to TRBJ1-1; possibly TRBD1 for D (5 bases). Per germline, CDR1 SGHVS and CDR2 FQNEAQ. Between the trimmed V and J ends, which lost 3 bases and 2 bases, there was a span of 10 bases. This CDR3 comprises 14 residues. The DNA read from the CDR3 is TGTGCCAGCAGCTTCGAGGGGAGTAACACTGAA. This sequence encodes CASSFEGSNTE. The CDR3 reads in full as CASSFEGSNTEAFF.

This clone has more than one count but fewer than ten. Read data end 3 residues before the CDR3 end; the end is taken from the germline J gene. The chain employs TRBV7-3 and TRBJ2-7, with 7 nucleotides matching TRBD1. From germline, CDR1 is SGHTA and CDR2 FQGTGA. The J segment lost 3 bases and the V segment lost 4 bases, leaving 9 bases of the junction unmatched. The CDR3 contains 15 residues. The CDR3 bases that were read are TGTGCCAGCAGCTCTCAGACAGGGCTCGGCTACGAG. Translating gives CASSSQTGLGYE. The CDR3 as a whole reads CASSSQTGLGYEQYF.

This clone was detected ten times or more. The sequenced fragment ends 3 residues before the CDR3 boundary, so the rest is inferred from the germline J gene. The rearrangement joins TRBV29-1 to TRBJ2-1; the D gene is possibly TRBD2 (6 bases). Trimming removed 2 bases at V and 7 bases at J, with 15 bases between. Germline CDR1 reads SQVTM; CDR2 reads ANQGSEA. This CDR3 region has 14 residues. The CDR3 spells CSVELRGNYNEQFF. CDR3 DNA (partial): TGCAGCGTTGAACTGCGGGGTAATTATAATGAG.

This clone was counted between two and nine times. The read stops 3 residues short of the end of the CDR3; the missing end is completed from the germline J gene. This chain connects TRBV2 to TRBJ2-5, with 9 nucleotides matching TRBD1. Germline CDR1 reads SNHLY; CDR2 reads FYNNEI. CDR3 length equals 17 residues. Trimming cost V 6 bases and J 5 bases; bases outside gene matches: 16. CDR3 region: CASRAGQGITPWETQYF. The CDR3 bases that were read are TGTGCCAGCAGAGCGGGACAGGGAATCACCCCCTGGGAGACC.

Comments on this clone: The sequence runs out 3 residues before the end of the CDR3; the remainder is reconstructed from the germline J gene. The chain recombines TRBV7-9 with TRBJ2-7; D remains ambiguous. The length of the CDR3 is 12 residues. The germline V and J ends were trimmed by 2 bases and 4 bases, with 6 bases remaining between them. CDR1 and CDR2 from the germline V gene are SEHNR and FQNEAQ (reference sequence). Incomplete CDR3 DNA: TGTGCCAGCAGCTTACTCTATTACGAG. Its protein product is CASSLLYYE. The whole CDR3 protein reads CASSLLYYEQYF.

This clone was observed a few times. The CDR3 extends 3 residues past the end of the read, so its final part is completed from the germline J gene. This chain joins TRBV11-2 and TRBJ2-7; 9 bases are a match to TRBD1. This CDR3 comprises 15 residues. The germline gives CDR1 SGHAT, CDR2 FQNNGV. J gave up 2 bases and V 4 bases, and 6 bases lay outside the gene matches. The sequenced CDR3 bases are TGTGCCAGCAGCTGGTTGACAGGGGGGACCTACGAG. Translated: CASSWLTGGTYE. The entire CDR3 protein is CASSWLTGGTYEQYF. The full variable domain, its missing parts supplied by reference TRBV11-2 and TRBJ2-7, is EAGVAQSPRYKIIEKRQSVAFWCNPISGHATLYWYQQILGQGPKLLIQFQNNGVVDDSQLPKDRFSAERLKGVDSTLKIQPAKLEDSAVYLCASSWLTGGTYEQYFGPGTRLTVT.

In this sample, this clone turned up many times. The CDR3 goes on 3 residues after the read ends, and that part is filled in from the germline J gene. The chain has TRBV5-1 and TRBJ2-2; TRBD2 aligns across 8 bases. There are 16 residues in the CDR3. The V gene end was trimmed by 2 bases and the J gene end by 0 bases; junction bases not matched to a gene: 3. The V gene's germline CDR1 is SGHRS and CDR2 YFSETQ. Partial CDR3 DNA: TGCGCCAGCAGCTTAAGCGGGGGCGCGAACACCGGGGAG. Its protein is CASSLSGGANTGE. The whole CDR3 sequence reads CASSLSGGANTGELFF.